This T cell receptor (beta chain) was sequenced for a study of blood T cell repertoires in COVID-19. Study context: The samples span acute and convalescent COVID-19 from the United States, Italy and Spain. In each case, the material was cDNA or gDNA derived from T cells, B-cell-depleted T cells, or PBMCs.

Method: immunoSEQ multiplex PCR; TCRdb's copy keeps in-frame clones and lacks some. The sample records roughly 100,000 clones, around 90% being singletons. V was cut by 4 bases and J by 6 bases, with 6 bases left in between. CDR3 length equals 12 residues. Germline V CDR1 and CDR2: SGHTA, FQGTGA. This clonotype originated in a human donor with COVID-19, enrolled during active disease. The donor label of this sample is uncertain. The sample taken for sequencing was peripheral blood. The rearrangement links TRBV7-3 to TRBJ2-2; D gene unclear. The CDR3 is CASSSPAGELFF. Here the CDR3 DNA reads TGTGCCAGCAGCTCCCCGGCCGGGGAGCTGTTTTTT.